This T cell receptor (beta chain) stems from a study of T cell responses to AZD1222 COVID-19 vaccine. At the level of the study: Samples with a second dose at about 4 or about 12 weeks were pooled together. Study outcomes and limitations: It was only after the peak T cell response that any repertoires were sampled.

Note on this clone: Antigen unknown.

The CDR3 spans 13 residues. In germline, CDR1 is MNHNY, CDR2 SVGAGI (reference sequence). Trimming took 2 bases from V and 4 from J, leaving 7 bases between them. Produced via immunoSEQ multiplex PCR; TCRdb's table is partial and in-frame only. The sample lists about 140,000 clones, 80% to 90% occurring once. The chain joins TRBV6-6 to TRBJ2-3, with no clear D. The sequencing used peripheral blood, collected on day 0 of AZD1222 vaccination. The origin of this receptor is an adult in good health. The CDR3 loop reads CASSYQDADTQYF. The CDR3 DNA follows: TGTGCCAGCAGTTACCAAGACGCAGATACGCAGTATTTT.